This T cell receptor (beta chain) was identified in a study of OX40 agonist ivuxolimab in advanced cancers. Study results and caveats: CD8+ T cells showed, on average, more clonal expansion than CD4+ cells. The work left the antigen specificity of expanded peripheral T cells undetermined.

Data came from immunoSEQ multiplex PCR; TCRdb stores just in-frame clones and leaves some out. The data hold around 95,000 clones, with approximately 91% observed a single time. A word on this clone: Its antigen remains unidentified.

Per the germline V gene, CDR1 is WSHSY and CDR2 is SAAADI. The CDR3 spans 15 residues. V lost 7 bases and J lost 8; bases outside the gene matches: 13. The sample consisted of CD4+ or CD8+ T cells sorted from blood, taken in a trial of the OX40 agonist ivuxolimab. The chain links TRBV10-2 to TRBJ1-4, with 7 bases identical to TRBD1. This clonotype was obtained from an adult with an advanced solid tumor such as melanoma, head and neck, liver or kidney cancer. CDR3 nucleotide sequence: TGCGCCAGCACCGAATCCGGGACAGTGCGAGAAAAACTGTTTTTT. It translates to CASTESGTVREKLFF.